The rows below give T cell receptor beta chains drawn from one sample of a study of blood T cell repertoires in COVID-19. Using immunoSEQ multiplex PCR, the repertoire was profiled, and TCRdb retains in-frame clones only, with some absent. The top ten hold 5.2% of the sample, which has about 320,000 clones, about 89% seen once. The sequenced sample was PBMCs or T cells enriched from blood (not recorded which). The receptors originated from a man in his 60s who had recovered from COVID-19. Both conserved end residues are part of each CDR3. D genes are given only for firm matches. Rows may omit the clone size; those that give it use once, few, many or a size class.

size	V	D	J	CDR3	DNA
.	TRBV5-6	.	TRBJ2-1	CASSRDLTYNEQFF	TGTGCCAGCAGCCGGGACTTGACCTACAATGAGCAGTTCTTC
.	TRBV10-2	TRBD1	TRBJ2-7	CASRPGQGRDEQYF	TGCGCCAGCAGACCGGGACAGGGACGCGACGAGCAGTACTTC
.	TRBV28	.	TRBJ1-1	CASSLQATEAFF	TGTGCCAGCAGTTTACAAGCCACTGAAGCTTTCTTT
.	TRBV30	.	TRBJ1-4	CAWGTGTGGGRFF	.
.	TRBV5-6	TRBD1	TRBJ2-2	CASSWDSSNTGELFF	TGTGCCAGCAGCTGGGACAGCTCAAACACCGGGGAGCTGTTTTTT
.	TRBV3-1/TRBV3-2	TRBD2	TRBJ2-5	CASSQVIAGVETQYF	TGTGCCAGCAGCCAAGTGATAGCGGGAGTGGAGACCCAGTACTTC
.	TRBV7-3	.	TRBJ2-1	CASSRGAYNEQFF	TGTGCCAGCAGCCGCGGCGCTTACAATGAGCAGTTCTTC
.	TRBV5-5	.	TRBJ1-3	CASSWPDTGNRNTIYF	TGTGCCAGCAGCTGGCCCGACACAGGGAATAGAAACACCATATATTTT
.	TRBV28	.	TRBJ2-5	CASSLFRGAETQYF	TGTGCCAGCAGTTTATTCCGGGGGGCAGAGACCCAGTACTTC
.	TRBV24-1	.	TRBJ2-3	CATGDQHLYF	TGTGCCACCGGTGACCAACATCTGTATTTT
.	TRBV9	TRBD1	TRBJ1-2	CASSVGTGGAYGYTF	TGTGCCAGCAGCGTAGGGACAGGGGGCGCCTATGGCTACACCTTC
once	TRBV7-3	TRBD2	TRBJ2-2	CASSLRTSGYTGELFF	TGTGCCAGCAGCTTAAGGACTAGCGGATACACCGGGGAGCTGTTTTTT
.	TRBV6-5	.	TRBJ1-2	CASSPTSPSGYTF	TGTGCCAGCAGTCCAACGAGCCCGAGCGGCTACACCTTC
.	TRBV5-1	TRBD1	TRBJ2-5	CASNPTGTQETQYF	TGCGCCAGCAACCCGACAGGGACCCAAGAGACCCAGTACTTC
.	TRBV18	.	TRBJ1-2	CASSPPGRTRPMGGYTF	TGTGCCAGCTCACCACCGGGGAGGACACGCCCGATGGGTGGCTACACCTTC
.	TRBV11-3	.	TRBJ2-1	CASSLVAAYNEQFF	TGTGCCAGCAGCTTAGTTGCAGCCTACAATGAGCAGTTCTTC
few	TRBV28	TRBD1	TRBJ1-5	CASSLLYGTGEDNQPQHF	TGTGCCAGCAGTTTATTGTATGGGACAGGGGAGGACAATCAGCCCCAGCATTTT
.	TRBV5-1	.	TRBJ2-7	CASSLMGASYEQYF	TGCGCCAGCAGCTTGATGGGGGCTTCCTACGAGCAGTACTTC
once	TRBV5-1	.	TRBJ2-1	CASSLASASRDEQFF	TGCGCCAGCAGCTTGGCATCGGCTAGTCGGGATGAGCAGTTCTTC
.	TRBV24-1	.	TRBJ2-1	CATRKGNEQFF	TGTGCCACCAGGAAGGGGAATGAGCAGTTCTTC
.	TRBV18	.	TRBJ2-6	CASSPPFTSGANVLTF	TGTGCCAGCTCACCACCTTTTACATCTGGGGCCAACGTCCTGACTTTC
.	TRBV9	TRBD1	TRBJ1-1	CASSRDGQGARTEAFF	TGTGCCAGCAGCCGTGACGGACAGGGGGCACGGACTGAAGCTTTCTTT
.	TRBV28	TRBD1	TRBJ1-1	CASSSLSTGVDTEAFF	TGTGCCAGCAGTTCCCTTTCCACAGGGGTGGACACTGAAGCTTTCTTT
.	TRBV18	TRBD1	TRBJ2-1	CASSPMTGGALAGSIRYNEQFF	TGTGCCAGCTCACCCATGACAGGGGGCGCGTTAGCGGGGAGTATCCGGTACAATGAGCAGTTCTTC
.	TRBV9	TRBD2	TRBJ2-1	CASSVDGRASVEQFF	TGTGCCAGCAGCGTAGACGGGAGGGCCTCAGTTGAGCAGTTCTTC
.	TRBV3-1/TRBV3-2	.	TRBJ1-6	CASSQRGVESPLHF	TGTGCCAGCAGCCAACGGGGTGTAGAGTCACCCCTCCACTTT
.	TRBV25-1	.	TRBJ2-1	CASSATPRDTYNEQFF	TGTGCCAGCAGTGCTACTCCACGGGACACCTACAATGAGCAGTTCTTC
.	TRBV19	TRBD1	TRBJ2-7	CASSRTGIDYEQYF	TGTGCCAGTAGCAGGACAGGGATCGACTACGAGCAGTACTTC
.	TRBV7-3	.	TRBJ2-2	CASSFIAGANTGELFF	TGTGCCAGCAGCTTTATAGCCGGGGCGAACACCGGGGAGCTGTTTTTT
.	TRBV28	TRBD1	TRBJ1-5	CASSPGQGGQPQHF	TGTGCCAGCAGTCCCGGACAGGGAGGTCAGCCCCAGCATTTT
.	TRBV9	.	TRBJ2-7	CASSVGTASSYEQYF	TGTGCCAGCAGCGTAGGAACTGCTAGCTCCTACGAGCAGTACTTC
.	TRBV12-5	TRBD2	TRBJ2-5	CASGFRPGTSGREQETQYF	TGTGCTAGTGGTTTTCGTCCCGGGACTAGCGGGAGAGAACAAGAGACCCAGTACTTC
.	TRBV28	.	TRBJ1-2	CASSLIAKRVQGGYGYTF	TGTGCCAGCAGTTTAATCGCAAAACGGGTACAGGGCGGCTATGGCTACACCTTC
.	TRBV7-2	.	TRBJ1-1	CASSLPGNTEAFF	TGTGCCAGCAGCCTCCCGGGGAACACTGAAGCTTTCTTT
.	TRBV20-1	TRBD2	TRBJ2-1	CSASGGSRNEQFF	TGCAGTGCTAGTGGCGGGAGTCGGAATGAGCAGTTCTTC
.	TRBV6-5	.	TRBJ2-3	CASQQPGDTQYF	TGTGCCAGCCAACAGCCCGGAGATACGCAGTATTTT
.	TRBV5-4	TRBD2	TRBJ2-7	CASSLPAGAEQYF	TGTGCCAGCAGCTTGCCAGCGGGAGCCGAGCAGTACTTC
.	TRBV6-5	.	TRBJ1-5	CASSPELFRNQPQHF	TGTGCCAGCAGTCCGGAGTTATTTAGGAATCAGCCCCAGCATTTT
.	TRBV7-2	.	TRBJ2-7	CASSPRLEGEQYF	TGTGCCAGCAGCCCCAGACTAGAGGGCGAGCAGTACTTC
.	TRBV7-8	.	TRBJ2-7	CASRLGEVLSYEQYF	TGTGCCAGCAGATTGGGGGAGGTCCTCTCCTACGAGCAGTACTTC
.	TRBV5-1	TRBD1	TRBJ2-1	CASSLVAGGYNEQFF	TGCGCCAGCAGCTTGGTTGCAGGGGGCTACAATGAGCAGTTCTTC
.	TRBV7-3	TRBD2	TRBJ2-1	CASSLTPPSGSSSYNEQFF	TGTGCCAGCAGCTTAACGCCTCCTAGCGGGAGTAGCTCCTACAATGAGCAGTTCTTC
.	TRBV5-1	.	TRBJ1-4	CASSLLGVGEKLFF	TGCGCCAGCAGCTTGCTGGGAGTAGGTGAAAAACTGTTTTTT
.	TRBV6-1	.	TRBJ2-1	CASSELRVISYNEQFF	TGTGCCAGCAGTGAACTACGGGTCATCTCCTACAATGAGCAGTTCTTC
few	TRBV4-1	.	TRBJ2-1	CASSQGRGSSYNEQFF	TGCGCCAGCAGCCAAGGCCGAGGGAGCTCCTACAATGAGCAGTTCTTC
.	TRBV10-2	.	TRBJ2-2	CASTTGTPNTGELFF	TGCGCCAGCACCACCGGGACTCCGAACACCGGGGAGCTGTTTTTT
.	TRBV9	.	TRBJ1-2	CASSGLGGYEKSTF	TGTGCCAGCAGCGGATTGGGAGGCTACGAGAAGAGCACCTTC
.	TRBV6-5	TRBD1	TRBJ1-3	CASSQGAAGNTIYF	TGTGCCAGCAGTCAGGGGGCCGCCGGAAACACCATATATTTT
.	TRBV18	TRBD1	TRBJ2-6	CASSPVQGAYGANVLTF	TGTGCCAGCTCACCTGTACAGGGGGCATATGGGGCCAACGTCCTGACTTTC
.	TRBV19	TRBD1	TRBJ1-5	CASSTQDRVSNQPQHF	TGTGCCAGTAGTACCCAAGACAGGGTTAGCAATCAGCCCCAGCATTTT
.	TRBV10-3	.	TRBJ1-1	CAISESEGTEAFF	TGTGCCATCAGTGAGTCGGAGGGTACTGAAGCTTTCTTT
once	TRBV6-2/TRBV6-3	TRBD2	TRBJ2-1	CASSPTSGAHNEQFF	TGTGCCAGCAGTCCGACTAGCGGGGCCCACAATGAGCAGTTCTTC